This TCR beta chain was obtained from a study of T-cell memory formation after mild COVID-19. Study summary: Across donors, TCR clusters were largely donor specific.

This clonotype was recorded a few times. Its antigen is still unknown. The CDR3 spans 14 residues. Germline V gene data show CDR1 as DFQATT and CDR2 as SNEGSKA (reference sequence). With V trimmed by 6 bases and J by 4 bases, 3 bases remained unmatched. The authors produced TCR alpha and TCR beta cDNA libraries with sample barcodes and UMIs by 5'RACE using constant-segment primers. MiXCR, run by TCRdb on the 5' RACE reads, gives a single entry per CDR3 protein. The sample carries 400,000 or so distinct CDR3 sequences, approximately 21% recorded once. General study results and limits: Day 15 to 85 contractors were CD4/CD8 balanced; later expanders leaned CD4+. In pre-infection memory, a portion of responding clones appeared, which suggested that cross-reactive memory joined.

The gene calls are TRBV20-1 and TRBJ2-2, with 12 bases matching TRBD2. The sequenced sample was PBMCs or a T cell subset sorted from them (not recorded which). This TCR was sampled from an adult woman who had mild COVID-19 (a few samples of this study predate the infection). Cell type and time point are not known. CDR3 DNA: TGCAGTGCCCTAGCGGGAGGGCCCACCGGGGAGCTGTTTTTT. Translated: CSALAGGPTGELFF.